The clone carrying this TCR beta chain was found a few times. Antigen: not known. The data derive from a study of cytomegalovirus exposure and HLA in healthy donors. General study points: Cytomegalovirus association was listed for under 200 TCR beta chains. One later analysis reportedly identified an Asian-associated ancestry cluster that showed fewer N-insertions than the approximately 700-donor mean.

60 Vbeta and 13 Jbeta primers were used in PCR. This table comes from immunoSEQ multiplex PCR, and its TCRdb copy is limited to in-frame clones, with some not included. The table includes fewer than 100,000 clones, around 77% detected once. This CDR3 spans 11 amino acids. CDR1 is SNHLY, CDR2 FYNNEI, per germline. With 8 bases clipped from V and 3 bases from J, the junction kept 1 base outside the gene matches. The TCR sequence derives from a man aged 40-50 years in good health and CMV-seronegative. The sequenced material came from PBMCs. V usage is TRBV2 and J usage is TRBJ2-7; 7 bases map to TRBD2. CDR3 nucleotide sequence: TGTGCCAGCTCGGGGGGCTACGAGCAGTACTTC. Protein: CASSGGYEQYF.